This TCR beta chain is from a study of cytomegalovirus exposure and HLA in healthy donors (dated by TCRdb to 2016 to 2017). Some background on the complete study: An earlier analysis of approximately 590 of the donors reported 250 to 350 Gb of sequence data and 120 million or so unique TCR beta sequences from around 200 million T cells. Alongside the repertoire data, information on donor age, sex, ethnicity and CMV serostatus was compiled. A later analysis re-examined previously published TCR beta repertoires from roughly 720 donors and added high-resolution HLA genotyping to investigate patterns of TCR occurrence. Among the roughly 400 genotyped donors, approximately 77% belonged to the genetic ancestry cluster associated with self-reported Caucasian donors. All discovery cohort repertoires had been generated on a single sequencing platform. The study used immunosequencing to profile the T cell repertoires of several hundred subjects and linked those repertoires to cytomegalovirus serostatus. Across some 400 genotyped donors of the cohort, an average of approximately 240,000 unique TCR beta nucleotide sequences per donor were sequenced, and about a sixth of those sequences were non-productive. The later analysis used no new phenotypic data to find candidate immune exposures, relying instead on TCR beta sequences and their occurrence across donors. High-throughput TCR immunosequencing, statistical association of individual TCRs with disease status, and machine learning were combined to predict cytomegalovirus infection status. Roughly five DR-DQ haplotypes were handled as single units for association and clustering, since linkage in the cohort was strong. An early release covering roughly 580 HLA-typed donors comprised 250 to 350 gigabases of sequencing data and roughly 86 million unique TCR sequences. An earlier analysis of about 620 of the donors applied high-throughput TCR beta sequencing to assess whether each TCR beta V gene segment acted as functional or pseudogenic. The study was designed to test whether signatures of past pathogen exposure could be identified by cataloging public T cell receptors. Besides the first cohort of about 730 subjects, a separate validation cohort made up of 120 different subjects was used. Typing coverage differed by locus: A, B, C, DRB1 and DQB1 were typed in about 620-630 donors, DQA1 in 500 to 550, DPA1 in around 600, and DPB1 in around 490. Class I and class II HLA loci were covered by the typing at four-digit resolution. A later genetic analysis used genome-wide SNP genotypes for about three fifths of the roughly 700 donors, treating that subset as a discovery cohort. What the research found in general, with its limitations: Some IMGT-functional V segments, including TRBV6-2 and TRBV6-3, could not be distinguished by the 87-base-pair reads and were therefore excluded. Immune exposure information for the cohort was limited to CMV serostatus. An earlier analysis of 587 of the donors showed that most TCR beta V segments appeared in productive rearrangements either about 87% or about 30% of the time, which broadly matched IMGT annotations. When HLA alleles, especially DR and DQ, strongly co-occurred, attributing TCR associations to individual alleles was difficult. In a later analysis, several top co-occurrence clusters were reported to appear linked to parvovirus B19, influenza, CMV and Epstein-Barr virus. A later analysis found that most CMV-associated TCR beta chains appeared HLA-restricted, with HLA associations seemingly driven largely by CMV exposure. Because HLA typing was missing for some donors at each locus, association tests included only the typed subset. In this cohort, only TCR beta chains were sequenced, and detectable features were limited by the absence of alpha or paired-chain data. Roughly uniform sequencing depth across donors was assumed in presence/absence analyses, although this assumption may not hold. The classifier was reported to diagnose cytomegalovirus status with high specificity and sensitivity in both the original cohort and the validation cohort. In vitro tests confirmed that a few of the cytomegalovirus-associated TCR beta chains recognize cytomegalovirus antigens. Because counts were too low, roughly 18 rarely observed V segments, including chromosome 9 orphons, were left out of the earlier analysis of 500 to 650 of the donors. According to a later analysis, TCR association rates differed among HLA loci, with DRB1 alleles showing the most associated TCRs and HLA-C alleles showing the fewest. The study gave a list of more than 150 TCR beta chains associated with cytomegalovirus. Linkage disequilibrium might explain the correlated functional status among segregating V segments, but an unknown experimental factor could not be excluded. A later analysis found that HLA-associated TCR beta chains were more clonally expanded and had lower generation probabilities than equally common non-associated chains. Most TCR sequences were observed very rarely across donors, whereas some public TCRs were present in many individuals. According to the authors, the approach could potentially be generalized to other disease states and immunological phenotypes. V-gene and J-gene trimming of TCR beta chains was associated with a missense DCLRE1C variant in a later genetic analysis, and the association was replicated in an independent cohort. A later analysis associated 15,000 or so TCR beta sequences with specific HLA alleles at a false discovery rate of 0.05. Compared with the 666-donor mean, donors in an Asian-associated ancestry cluster had fewer N-insertions in productive TCRs, according to a later genetic analysis. A group of highly shared sequence variants was considered likely to be a technical artifact of the sequencing pipeline. A further reported finding was that TCR beta sequences accurately predicted the HLA-A and HLA-B alleles for most subjects in the first cohort.

The library was obtained by the immunoSEQ multiplex PCR assay. For the multiplex PCR, a mixture combining 60 forward primers for TCR Vbeta segments and 13 reverse primers for TCR Jbeta segments was used. The CDR3 region of rearranged TCR beta genes was amplified from genomic DNA by a multiplex PCR assay. The amplified TCR beta libraries were sequenced on the Illumina HiSeq System as 87-base-pair reads. The published analysis was carried out like this. In a later analysis, tens of millions of unique TCR beta chains were counted across the 500 to 850 repertoires, and around 11 million of these chains were shared by at least two donors. Raw reads were error-corrected and collapsed into unique sequences with a nearest-neighbor algorithm that merged closely related sequences to remove PCR and sequencing errors. Alignment of CDR3 sequences to IMGT reference sequences was used to assign V, D and J gene segments. For a sequence to be retained, at least a six-nucleotide match to both a V gene segment and a J gene segment was required. Rearrangements were called productive when the CDR3 lacked stop codons and stayed in frame with V and J; all others were non-productive. Following IMGT convention, CDR3 was defined as the stretch from the second conserved V-encoded cysteine to the conserved J-encoded phenylalanine. The earlier analysis of about 560 of the donors excluded any sequence lacking an unambiguous match to a single V gene segment. In an earlier analysis of approximately 500 of the donors, a V segment was called functional when productive rearrangements were above 56.7%, and segregating when the standard deviation between donors exceeded 5%. A statistical classification framework was built to diagnose cytomegalovirus status from the catalog of TCR beta chain sequences. A later analysis assigned V and J genes by comparing TCR nucleotide sequences with IMGT/GENE-DB human TR gene sequences. A later analysis assigned CDR3 sequences and most-parsimonious VDJ recombination scenarios with the TCRdist pipeline. A later analysis defined each TCR beta chain by its CDR3 amino acid sequence plus V-gene family, and excluded reads lacking a unique V-gene family. As a way to deal with suspected cross-contamination and a sequencing artifact, a later analysis dropped hundreds of nucleotide sequences that were highly shared and had low generation probability. In a later analysis, a clonal expansion index was calculated for each public chain from normalized within-repertoire ranks of inferred template counts. In a later analysis, generation probabilities were computed using a VDJ recombination model fitted to out-of-frame rearrangements, and the results were checked against IGoR. In a later analysis, TCR-TCR, TCR-HLA and TCR-CMV co-occurrence was scored with hypergeometric tests, and a repertoire-size bias correction was applied to TCR pairs. A later analysis estimated false discovery rates by permuting HLA or CMV assignments 20 times. In a later analysis, co-occurring TCRs were grouped with DBSCAN, and TCRdist sequence similarity was added when clustering was performed within HLA-allele-positive subsets. Co-occurrence clustering excluded repertoires with fewer than 30,000 or more than 120,000 public chains, plus five with anomalous nucleotide sharing. The clones in this table, taken by TCRdb from immuneACCESS, are in-frame only. Not every clone is retained; where verified, under half of the shortfall comes from an unresolved V gene, and the cause of the rest is unknown. V, J and clone size are taken as reported in that table, and D and trimming were inferred from the DNA itself. The sample table records roughly 150,000 clones; 76% of these occur just once. The top ten clonotypes cover 2.5% to 3.5% of the sample.

A remark on this clone: Its antigen remains undetermined. The record has no base qualities; no much larger clone is one base away.

The cohort comprised under 700 healthy bone marrow donors. Cohort members were all nominally healthy when sampled, although unrecorded immune exposures were likely present. The donor was CMV seronegative and was included in the group of 352 seronegative cohort members. Each donor provided a peripheral blood sample, and peripheral blood mononuclear cells were used for TCR beta sequencing. Genomic DNA extraction from the blood cell samples was performed with the Qiagen DNeasy Blood Extraction Kit. Trimming removed 2 bases from V and 2 bases from J, leaving 9 bases between the germline ends. The CDR3 has 14 amino acids, counting the end cysteine and phenylalanine. Here the CDR3 DNA is all that survives: 42 bases in frame from base 1. The germline V gene yields SGDLS for CDR1 and YYNGEE for CDR2.

The chain links TRBV9 with TRBJ2-3, with the D gene call left open. Specimen: PBMCs. This TCR was recovered from a male donor in good health and CMV-seronegative. The bases are TGTGCCAGCAGCGTTGGCCCGCTCACAGATACGCAGTATTTT. Its translation reads: CASSVGPLTDTQYF.